A single sample gave rise to the 17 T cell receptor beta chains below, sequenced in a study of beta chain features in type 1 diabetes (dated by TCRdb to the late 2010s). The library was produced with the immunoSEQ multiplex PCR assay. The entire amount of isolated RNA was reverse transcribed using the High Capacity cDNA Reverse Transcription Kit, so the sequenced TCRB transcripts were expressed ones. TCRdb limited this immuneACCESS table to in-frame rearrangements with V and J called. A share of clones is missing; checked studies link under half to unresolved V genes, and the rest is unexplained. The sample table holds roughly 130,000 clones, of which roughly 15% were seen once. Of the sample, 2.3% is held by the ten largest clones. These receptors lack a known antigen. Here is what the overall study found, with its caveats: A moderate but significant shortening of TCRB CDR3 length was observed in type 1 diabetes patients in all four CD4+ subsets.

The sequencing input was central memory CD4+ T cells from blood. Receptor source: a man under 40 with type 1 diabetes.

The chain has TRBV29-1 and TRBJ2-1; D not certain. The CDR3 totals 11 residues. V gave up 7 bases and J gave up 3 bases, with 7 bases separating them. Germline assignment: CDR1 SQVTM and CDR2 ANQGSEA. The CDR3 loop reads CSASRYNEQFF. The CDR3 DNA follows: TGCAGCGCGTCCCGCTACAATGAGCAGTTCTTC.

This clone appeared a few times. The rearrangement joins TRBV13 to TRBJ2-5; D gene unclear. The CDR3 is 13 residues long. V dropped 5 bases and J dropped 5 bases, with 12 bases sitting between them. Germline CDR1 reads PRHDT; CDR2 reads FYEKMQ (reference sequence). This CDR3 reads CASSLRVSETQYF. The CDR3 nucleotides are TGTGCCAGCAGCCTCCGAGTATCGGAGACCCAGTACTTC. The full variable domain, rest sourced from reference TRBV13 and TRBJ2-5, is AAGVIQSPRHLIKEKRETATLKCYPIPRHDTVYWYQQGPGQDPQFLISFYEKMQSDKGSIPDRFSAQQFSDYHSELNMSSLELGDSALYFCASSLRVSETQYFGPGTRLLVL.

The rearrangement uses TRBV2 and TRBJ1-6, with D unclear. The CDR3 extends over 12 amino acids. The V gene lost 3 bases and the J gene lost 8 bases, with 5 bases spanning the gap. The germline V gene has CDR1 SNHLY and CDR2 FYNNEI. The CDR3 loop reads CASSDGDSPLHF. CDR3 nucleotides: TGTGCCAGCAGTGATGGGGATTCACCCCTCCACTTT.

This clone was seen only a few times. At one end, the junction sequence differs from germline, possibly due to a read error. The chain links TRBV4-2 to TRBJ2-3, with TRBD2 identical over 13 bases. The CDR3 contains 17 residues. Germline CDR1 reads LGHNA; CDR2 reads YNFKEQ. As DNA, the CDR3 is TGTGCCAGCACCCAAGGGAGACTAGCGGGGGGTTCAGATACGCAGTATTTT. As protein: CASTQGRLAGGSDTQYF.

This chain connects TRBV18 to TRBJ2-5; D unclear. The CDR3 length is 11 residues. Trimming removed 8 bases from V and 0 bases from J, with 4 bases in between. CDR1 KGHSH and CDR2 LQKENI come from the germline V gene. DNA for the CDR3: TGTGCCAGCATGTACCAAGAGACCCAGTACTTC. Encoded protein: CASMYQETQYF.

J is TRBJ2-1 and V is TRBV4-3, with TRBD2 identical over 8 bases. The germline V gene has CDR1 LGHNA and CDR2 YSLEER. Unmatched junction bases numbered 6, after V lost 0 bases and J lost 8 bases. The length of the CDR3 is 15 residues. The CDR3 reads CASSQDTSGFYEQFF. CDR3 nucleotides: TGCGCCAGCAGCCAAGATACTAGCGGCTTTTATGAGCAGTTCTTC.

This clone turned up a few times. CDR3 amino acids: CASKQDNSPLHF. The CDR3 region has the DNA TGTGCCAGCAAACAGGATAATTCACCCCTCCACTTT. This chain links TRBV2 with TRBJ1-6, with TRBD1 as a possible D gene (5 bases). V shed 7 bases and J shed 5 bases, with 6 bases lying between them. The CDR3 sequence is 12 residues long. Germline lookup yields CDR1 SNHLY and CDR2 FYNNEI.

This clone turned up a few times. The chain carries TRBV30 and TRBJ2-1; D might be TRBD1 (5 bases). Looked up from germline, CDR1 is GTSNPN and CDR2 is SVGIG (reference sequence). V was shortened by 8 bases and J by 4 bases, with 9 bases between the two germline ends. This CDR3 is 11 amino acids long. The CDR3 protein is CARGAYNEQFF. The CDR3 nucleotides are TGTGCCAGGGGCGCTTACAATGAGCAGTTCTTC.

The rearrangement joins TRBV7-9 to TRBJ2-1; D call uncertain. The V end was cut by 0 bases, the J end by 4 bases, with 16 bases between. CDR1 and CDR2 (germline): SEHNR, FQNEAQ (reference sequence). This CDR3 has 17 amino acids. Here the CDR3 DNA reads TGTGCCAGCAGCTTAGCGTTAGGGCCTACTTCTTACAATGAGCAGTTCTTC. It codes for CASSLALGPTSYNEQFF.

The chain joins TRBV9 to TRBJ2-4; D possibly uses TRBD1 or TRBD2 (5 bases each). The germline CDR1 and CDR2 sequences are SGDLS and YYNGEE. Trimming removed 4 bases at V and 5 bases at J, with 13 bases between. The CDR3 runs 14 residues. This chain's CDR3 is CASSFGGDENIQYF. The CDR3 nucleotides are TGTGCCAGCAGCTTTGGGGGTGATGAAAACATTCAGTACTTC.

The chain joins TRBV7-9 to TRBJ2-3, with TRBD1 matching 10 bases. The CDR3 spans 15 residues. Germline CDR1 SEHNR, CDR2 FQNEAQ (reference sequence). The J segment lost 6 bases and the V segment lost 3 bases, leaving 6 bases of the junction unmatched. CDR3 in DNA: TGTGCCAGCAGCTTCGGGACAGGGGCTGCGGATACGCAGTATTTT. Protein sequence: CASSFGTGAADTQYF.

V is TRBV27 and J is TRBJ1-6; maybe TRBD1 (5 bases). CDR1 is MNHEY and CDR2 is SMNVEV in the germline V gene (reference sequence). The CDR3 sequence is 13 residues long. Trimming left V 7 bases short and J 14 bases short, with 18 bases between. CDR3: CASTSAGGRTLHF. The CDR3 bases are TGTGCCAGCACCTCCGCCGGGGGTCGAACCCTCCACTTT.

The gene calls are TRBV27 and TRBJ1-1; possible D gene TRBD1, 6 bases. Germline values: CDR1 MNHEY, CDR2 SMNVEV (reference sequence). This CDR3 is built from 14 residues. Trimming shortened V by 5 bases and J by 4 bases, and 14 bases separated the two germline ends. CDR3 nucleotide sequence: TGTGCCAGCAGTGTACAGGGACGTCGCACTGAAGCTTTCTTT. The encoded protein is CASSVQGRRTEAFF.

This chain links TRBV4-2 with TRBJ2-3, with D unclear. Germline V gives CDR1 LGHNA, CDR2 YNFKEQ. V dropped 0 bases and J dropped 1 base, with 11 bases sitting between them. This CDR3 contains 16 residues. CDR3 sequence reads: CASSQDPVGRTDTQYF. For the CDR3, the DNA is TGTGCCAGCAGCCAAGACCCGGTGGGCCGCACAGATACGCAGTATTTT.

The CDR3 loop is CASSLDRQGGYTF. CDR3 DNA: TGTGCCAGCAGCTTGGACAGGCAGGGTGGCTACACCTTC. The chain has TRBV7-8 and TRBJ1-2; TRBD1 agrees at 7 bases. CDR3 size: 13 residues. The ends lost 3 bases at V and 7 bases at J; junction bases unmatched: 5. Germline V lookup: CDR1 SGHVS, CDR2 FQNEAQ.

This clone was recorded a few times. The chain recombines TRBV19 with TRBJ2-5, with a tentative D call TRBD2 (5 bases). The CDR3 has 15 amino acids. The germline CDR1 and CDR2 sequences are LNHDA and SQIVND (reference sequence). Deletions cut 1 base from V and 5 bases from J, with 14 bases between. The CDR3 DNA reads TGTGCCAGTAGTATAGGGACTTCCCTTGCGGAGACCCAGTACTTC. The encoded protein is CASSIGTSLAETQYF.

The J gene is TRBJ1-1, the V gene TRBV6-5, with a possible D match to TRBD1 (5 bases). V shed 2 bases and J shed 4 bases, with 8 bases lying between them. CDR1 and CDR2 from the germline V gene are MNHEY and SVGAGI. The CDR3 runs 13 residues. The CDR3 DNA reads as TGTGCCAGCAGTTACGGAGGGGCCACTGAAGCTTTCTTT. Translating gives CASSYGGATEAFF.